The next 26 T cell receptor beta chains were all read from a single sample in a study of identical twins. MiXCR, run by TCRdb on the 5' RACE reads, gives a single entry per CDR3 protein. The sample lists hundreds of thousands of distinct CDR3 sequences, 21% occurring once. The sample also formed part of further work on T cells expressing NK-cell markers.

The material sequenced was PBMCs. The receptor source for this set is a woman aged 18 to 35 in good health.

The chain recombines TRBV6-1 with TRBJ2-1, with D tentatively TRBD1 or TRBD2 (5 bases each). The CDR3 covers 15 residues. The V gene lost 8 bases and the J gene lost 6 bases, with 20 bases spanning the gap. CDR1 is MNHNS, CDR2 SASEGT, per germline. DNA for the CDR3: TGTGCCAGCTTCAGGGTGGGGCGCGAGGGCAATGAGCAGTTCTTC. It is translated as CASFRVGREGNEQFF.

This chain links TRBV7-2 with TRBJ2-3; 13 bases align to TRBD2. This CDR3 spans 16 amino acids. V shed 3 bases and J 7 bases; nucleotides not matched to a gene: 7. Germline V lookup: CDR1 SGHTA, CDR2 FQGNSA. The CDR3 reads CASSLGTSGTRNTQYF. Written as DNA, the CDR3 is TGTGCCAGCAGCTTGGGGACTAGCGGGACCAGGAATACGCAGTATTTT.

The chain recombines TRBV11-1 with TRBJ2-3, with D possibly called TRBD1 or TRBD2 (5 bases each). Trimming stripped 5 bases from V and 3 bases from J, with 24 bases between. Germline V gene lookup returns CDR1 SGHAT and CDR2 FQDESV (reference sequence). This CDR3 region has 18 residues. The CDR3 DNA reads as TGTGCCAGCAGCCCCCAATCGTTGGGAGCTGGGGGAACAGATACGCAGTATTTT. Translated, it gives CASSPQSLGAGGTDTQYF.

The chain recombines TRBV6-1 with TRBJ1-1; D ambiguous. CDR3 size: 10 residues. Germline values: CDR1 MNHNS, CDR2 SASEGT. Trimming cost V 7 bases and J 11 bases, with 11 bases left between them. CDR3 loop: CASKGNPAFF. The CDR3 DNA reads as TGTGCCAGCAAGGGCAATCCGGCTTTCTTT.

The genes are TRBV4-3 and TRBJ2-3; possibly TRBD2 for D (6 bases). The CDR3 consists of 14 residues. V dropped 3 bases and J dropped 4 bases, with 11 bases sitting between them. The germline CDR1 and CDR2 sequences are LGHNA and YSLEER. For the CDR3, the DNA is TGCGCCAGCAGCCATGGGGGGTTTTCAGATACGCAGTATTTT. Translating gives CASSHGGFSDTQYF.

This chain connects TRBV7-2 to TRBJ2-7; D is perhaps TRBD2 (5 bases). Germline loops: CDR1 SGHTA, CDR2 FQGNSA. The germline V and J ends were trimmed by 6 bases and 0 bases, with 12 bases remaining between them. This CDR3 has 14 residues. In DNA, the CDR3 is TGTGCCAGCAGAGTCGGAGGTAGCTCCTACGAGCAGTACTTC. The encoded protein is CASRVGGSSYEQYF.

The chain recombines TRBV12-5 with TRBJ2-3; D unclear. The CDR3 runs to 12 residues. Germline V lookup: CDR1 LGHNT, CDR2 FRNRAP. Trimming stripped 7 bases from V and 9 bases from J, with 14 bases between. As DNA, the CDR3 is TGTGCTAGTGCCTTAGGGTTTGACACGCAGTATTTT. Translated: CASALGFDTQYF.

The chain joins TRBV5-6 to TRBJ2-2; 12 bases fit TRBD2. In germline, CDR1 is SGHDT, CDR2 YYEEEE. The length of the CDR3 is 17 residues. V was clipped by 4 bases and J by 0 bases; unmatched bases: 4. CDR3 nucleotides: TGTGCCAGCAGCCTCCGGACTAGCGGGGCGAACACCGGGGAGCTGTTTTTT. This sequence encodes CASSLRTSGANTGELFF.

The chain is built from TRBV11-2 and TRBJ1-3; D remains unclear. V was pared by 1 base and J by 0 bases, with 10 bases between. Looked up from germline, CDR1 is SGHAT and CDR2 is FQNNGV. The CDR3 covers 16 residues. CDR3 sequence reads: CASSLVVADSGNTIYF. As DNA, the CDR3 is TGTGCCAGCAGCTTAGTGGTCGCAGACTCTGGAAACACCATATATTTT.

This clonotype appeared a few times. CDR3: CASSFPGKVAYEQYF. For the CDR3, the DNA is TGTGCCAGCAGCTTTCCGGGAAAGGTAGCGTACGAGCAGTACTTC. The V gene is TRBV7-2, the J gene TRBJ2-7; D is possibly TRBD2 (5 bases). CDR1 and CDR2 (germline): SGHTA, FQGNSA. This CDR3 contains 15 residues. Trimming took off 3 bases at V and 4 bases at J, with 16 bases between the two ends.

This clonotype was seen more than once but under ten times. This CDR3 reads CASSRGWGDRTEAFF. The CDR3, as DNA: TGTGCCAGCAGTCGTGGGTGGGGGGATCGCACTGAAGCTTTCTTT. This chain links TRBV25-1 with TRBJ1-1, with D maybe TRBD1 (5 bases). V was pared by 5 bases and J by 4 bases, with 17 bases between. The CDR3 length is 15 residues. Germline CDR1 MGHDK, CDR2 SYGVNS. The entire variable domain, with the rest obtained from reference TRBV25-1 and TRBJ1-1, is as follows: EADIYQTPRYLVIGTGKKITLECSQTMGHDKMYWYQQDPGMELHLIHYSYGVNSTEKGDLSSESTVSRIRTEHFPLTLESARPSHTSQYLCASSRGWGDRTEAFFGQGTRLTVV.

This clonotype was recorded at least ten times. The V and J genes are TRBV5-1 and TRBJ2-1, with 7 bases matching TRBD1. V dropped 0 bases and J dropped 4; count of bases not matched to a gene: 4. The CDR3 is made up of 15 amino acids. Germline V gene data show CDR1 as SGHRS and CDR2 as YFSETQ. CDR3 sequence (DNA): TGCGCCAGCAGCTTGGCACAGGGGCTGTACAATGAGCAGTTCTTC. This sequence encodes CASSLAQGLYNEQFF.

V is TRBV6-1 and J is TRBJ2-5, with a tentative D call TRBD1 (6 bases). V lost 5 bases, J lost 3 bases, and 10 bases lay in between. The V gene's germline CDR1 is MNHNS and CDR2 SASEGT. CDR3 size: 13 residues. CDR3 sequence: CASSQQGEETQYF. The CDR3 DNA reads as TGTGCCAGCAGTCAACAGGGAGAAGAGACCCAGTACTTC.

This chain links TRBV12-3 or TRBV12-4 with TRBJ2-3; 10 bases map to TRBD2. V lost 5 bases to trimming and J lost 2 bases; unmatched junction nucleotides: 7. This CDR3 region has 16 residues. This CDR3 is CASSPPSGRPTDTQYF. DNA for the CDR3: TGTGCCAGCAGTCCTCCTAGCGGGAGACCCACAGATACGCAGTATTTT.

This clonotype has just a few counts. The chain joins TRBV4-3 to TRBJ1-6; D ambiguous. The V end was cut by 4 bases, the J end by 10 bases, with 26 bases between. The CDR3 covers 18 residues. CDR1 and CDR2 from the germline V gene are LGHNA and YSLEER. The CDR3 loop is CASSLYSSPPGQASPLHF. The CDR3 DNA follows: TGCGCCAGCAGCCTCTATTCTTCTCCCCCGGGCCAGGCGTCACCCCTCCACTTT.

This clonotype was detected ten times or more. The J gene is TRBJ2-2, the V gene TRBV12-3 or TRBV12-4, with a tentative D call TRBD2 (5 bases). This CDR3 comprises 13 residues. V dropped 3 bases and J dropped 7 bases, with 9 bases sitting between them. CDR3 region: CASSLRAGGELFF. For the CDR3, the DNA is TGTGCCAGCAGTTTGAGGGCGGGCGGGGAGCTGTTTTTT.

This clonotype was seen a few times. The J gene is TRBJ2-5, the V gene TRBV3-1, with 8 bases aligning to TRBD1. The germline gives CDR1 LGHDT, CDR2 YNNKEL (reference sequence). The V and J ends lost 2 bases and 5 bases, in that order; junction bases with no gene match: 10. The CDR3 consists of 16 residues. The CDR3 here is CASSQQHHRGRETQYF. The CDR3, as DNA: TGTGCCAGCAGCCAACAACATCACAGGGGGAGGGAGACCCAGTACTTC.

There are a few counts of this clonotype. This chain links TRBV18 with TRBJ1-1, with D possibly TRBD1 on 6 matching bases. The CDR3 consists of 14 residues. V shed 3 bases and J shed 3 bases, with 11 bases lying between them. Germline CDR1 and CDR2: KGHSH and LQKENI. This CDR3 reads CASSPHPGDTEAFF. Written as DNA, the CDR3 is TGTGCCAGCTCACCCCACCCAGGGGACACTGAAGCTTTCTTT.

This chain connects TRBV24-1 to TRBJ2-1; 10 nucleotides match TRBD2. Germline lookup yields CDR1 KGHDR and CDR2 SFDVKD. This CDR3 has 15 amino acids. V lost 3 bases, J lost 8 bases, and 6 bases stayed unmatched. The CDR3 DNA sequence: TGTGCCACCAGTGATAGCGGGAGGGCTGTGGATGAGCAGTTCTTC. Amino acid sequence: CATSDSGRAVDEQFF.

The CDR3 loop is CASSLERNTGELFF. CDR3 nucleotide sequence: TGCGCCAGCAGCTTGGAACGGAACACCGGGGAGCTGTTTTTT. This chain connects TRBV5-1 to TRBJ2-2; D ambiguous. The CDR3 loop spans 14 amino acids. Germline V CDR1 and CDR2: SGHRS, YFSETQ. Between the trimmed V and J ends, which lost 0 bases and 1 base, there was a span of 4 bases. Based on the CDR3 plus reference TRBV5-1 and TRBJ2-2, the full variable domain is KAGVTQTPRYLIKTRGQQVTLSCSPISGHRSVSWYQQTPGQGLQFLFEYFSETQRNKGNFPGRFSGRQFSNSRSEMNVSTLELGDSALYLCASSLERNTGELFFGEGSRLTVL.

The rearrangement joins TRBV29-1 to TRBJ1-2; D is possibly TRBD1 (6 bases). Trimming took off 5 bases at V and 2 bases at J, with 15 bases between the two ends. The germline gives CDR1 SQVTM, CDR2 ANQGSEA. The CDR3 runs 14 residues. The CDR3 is CSVPLGTPNYGYTF. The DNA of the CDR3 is TGCAGCGTTCCCTTGGGGACACCCAACTATGGCTACACCTTC.

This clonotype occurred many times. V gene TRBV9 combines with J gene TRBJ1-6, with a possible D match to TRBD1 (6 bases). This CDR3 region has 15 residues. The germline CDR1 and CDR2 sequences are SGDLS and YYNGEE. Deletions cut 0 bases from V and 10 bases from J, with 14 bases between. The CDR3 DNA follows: TGTGCCAGCAGCGTAGGTGCAGGGGTGTACTCACCCCTCCACTTT. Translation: CASSVGAGVYSPLHF.

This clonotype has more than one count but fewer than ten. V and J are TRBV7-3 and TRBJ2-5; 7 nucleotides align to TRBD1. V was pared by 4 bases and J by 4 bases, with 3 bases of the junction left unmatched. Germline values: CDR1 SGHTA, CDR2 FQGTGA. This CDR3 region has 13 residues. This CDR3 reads CASSSTGLETQYF. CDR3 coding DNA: TGTGCCAGCAGCTCGACAGGGTTAGAGACCCAGTACTTC.

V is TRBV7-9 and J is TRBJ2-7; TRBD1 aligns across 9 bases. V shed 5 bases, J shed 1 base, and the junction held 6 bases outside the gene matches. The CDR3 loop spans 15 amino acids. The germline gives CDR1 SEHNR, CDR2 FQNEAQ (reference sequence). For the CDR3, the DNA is TGTGCCAGCAGCCTTTGGACAGGGGTATCCTACGAGCAGTACTTC. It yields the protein CASSLWTGVSYEQYF.

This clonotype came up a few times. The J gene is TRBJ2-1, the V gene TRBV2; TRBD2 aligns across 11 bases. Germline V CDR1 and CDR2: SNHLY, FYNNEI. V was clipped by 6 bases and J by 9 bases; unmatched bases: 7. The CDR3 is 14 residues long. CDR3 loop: CASRVTSGGFEQFF. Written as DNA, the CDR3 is TGTGCCAGCAGGGTCACTAGCGGGGGATTTGAGCAGTTCTTC.

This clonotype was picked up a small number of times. This CDR3 is CASSRPGQGAYEQYF. The CDR3 nucleotides are TGTGCCAGCAGCCGACCCGGACAGGGAGCCTACGAGCAGTACTTC. The genes are TRBV7-9 and TRBJ2-7, with TRBD1 matching over 8 bases. Germline lookup yields CDR1 SEHNR and CDR2 FQNEAQ (reference sequence). The junction had 8 bases not matched to a gene; V was cut back by 5 bases and J by 2 bases. There are 15 residues in the CDR3. Based on the CDR3 plus reference TRBV7-9 and TRBJ2-7, the full variable domain is DTGVSQNPRHKITKRGQNVTFRCDPISEHNRLYWYRQTLGQGPEFLTYFQNEAQLEKSRLLSDRFSAERPKGSFSTLEIQRTEQGDSAMYLCASSRPGQGAYEQYFGPGTRLTVT.